Detailed here is one TCR beta chain. Its antigen is currently unknown. These data belong to a study of shared clonotypes between healthy human individuals. Only CD45RO-negative cells positively selected for CCR7 counted as naive CD8 cells, so terminally differentiated effector memory CD45RA+ cells were excluded. Donors were healthy HIV-negative adults without recently reported acute infections or vaccinations. Only Caucasian adults living in Nashville, Tennessee made up the donor group. Libraries were prepared by immunoSEQ multiplex PCR; TCRdb keeps only in-frame clonotypes and omits some of them. The top ten clones hold about 0.25% of a sample with under 1 million clones, 90% to 97% of them seen once. Study conclusions and caveats: Sharing across four donors was highest in naive CD4 (around 5%) and lowest in memory CD8 (0.4%). Only blood underwent sampling, and tissue repertoires likely differ.

CDR1 and CDR2 (germline): SEHNR, FQNEAQ (reference sequence). CDR3 size: 15 residues. Losses at the gene ends were 0 bases for V and 6 bases for J; bases not matched to a gene: 4. Sequenced sample: naive CD8+ T cells sorted from blood. The TCR sequence derives from a young man in good health. The chain carries TRBV7-9 and TRBJ2-7; 11 bases match TRBD2. The CDR3 spells CASSLAGTSGFEQYF. As DNA, the CDR3 is TGTGCCAGCAGCTTAGCGGGGACTAGCGGTTTCGAGCAGTACTTC.